Listed below are T cell receptor beta chains from one sample, sequenced in a study of shared clonotypes between healthy human individuals. Profiling relied on immunoSEQ multiplex PCR, and the TCRdb table lists in-frame clones only, not all of them. Among about 380,000 clones listed, about 96% were seen once. Sequenced input: memory CD8+ T cells sorted from blood. The source is a man aged 25-40 years in good health. Both conserved end residues are part of each CDR3. The order of the fields is CDR3 length, V gene, D gene, J gene, clone size, CDR3 protein, CDR3 DNA. D genes are given only for firm matches. Some rows have no size entry. The others give once, few or many, or a class for an expanded clone.

13	TRBV6-1	-	TRBJ1-1	few	CASSDRGNTEAFF	TGTGCCAGCAGTGACAGGGGGAACACTGAAGCTTTCTTT
12	TRBV28	-	TRBJ1-5	-	CATETLNQPQHF	TGTGCCACCGAGACACTCAATCAGCCCCAGCATTTT
18	TRBV5-1	TRBD1	TRBJ1-1	-	CASSLAPQMTSGGTEAFF	TGCGCCAGCAGCTTGGCCCCTCAAATGACCTCAGGGGGTACTGAAGCTTTCTTT
14	TRBV7-9	TRBD2	TRBJ2-7	-	CASSSLGREDEQYF	TGTGCCAGCAGCTCCCTTGGGAGGGAAGACGAGCAGTACTTC
17	TRBV7-9	-	TRBJ2-3	-	CASSLRGFGGVTDTQYF	TGTGCCAGCAGCTTACGGGGTTTTGGCGGGGTCACAGATACGCAGTATTTT
15	TRBV6-1	TRBD2	TRBJ2-7	-	CASRLGLAGVLEQYF	TGTGCCAGCAGGCTGGGACTAGCGGGAGTCCTCGAGCAGTACTTC
13	TRBV28	-	TRBJ2-7	-	CASSARSSYEQYF	TGTGCCAGCAGTGCCCGATCATCCTACGAGCAGTACTTC
13	TRBV28	TRBD2	TRBJ2-5	-	CASSLPGLGTQYF	TGTGCCAGCAGCCTTCCGGGACTAGGGACCCAGTACTTC
17	TRBV27	-	TRBJ1-4	-	CASGPRALTGLYEKLFF	TGTGCCAGCGGACCACGCGCTCTGACAGGCCTTTATGAAAAACTGTTTTTT
14	TRBV18	-	TRBJ2-3	once	CASSPSVSTDTQYF	TGTGCCAGCTCACCTAGCGTTAGCACAGATACGCAGTATTTT
16	TRBV19	TRBD1	TRBJ1-5	-	CASSAPGQGARQPQHF	TGTGCCAGTAGTGCCCCGGGACAGGGGGCTCGGCAGCCCCAGCATTTT
16	TRBV7-2	TRBD2	TRBJ2-6	-	CASRFHWASGANVLTF	TGTGCCAGCAGGTTCCACTGGGCTAGCGGGGCTAACGTCCTGACTTTC
14	TRBV11-2	TRBD2	TRBJ2-7	-	CASRRAGGIYEQYF	TGTGCCAGCAGGAGGGCGGGAGGGATCTACGAGCAGTACTTC
16	TRBV28	TRBD1	TRBJ2-7	-	CASSSGGDRGLNEQYF	TGTGCCAGCAGTTCGGGCGGGGACAGGGGGCTGAACGAGCAGTACTTC
14	TRBV19	TRBD1	TRBJ2-2	-	CASSWTGGYGELFF	TGTGCCAGTTCTTGGACAGGGGGTTACGGGGAGCTGTTTTTT
13	TRBV7-2	TRBD1	TRBJ1-4	-	CASSVGTGQKLFF	TGTGCCAGCAGCGTCGGGACAGGGCAAAAACTGTTTTTT
15	TRBV19	TRBD1	TRBJ1-5	-	CASSEDREGVQPQHF	TGTGCCAGTAGTGAGGACAGGGAAGGGGTTCAGCCCCAGCATTTT
15	TRBV28	TRBD2	TRBJ2-1	-	CASSPPSPGGNEQFF	TGTGCCAGCAGTCCTCCCAGCCCGGGAGGGAATGAGCAGTTCTTC
14	TRBV9	TRBD2	TRBJ2-7	-	CASSVGPGGGEQYF	TGTGCCAGCAGCGTAGGTCCGGGAGGCGGGGAGCAGTACTTC
14	TRBV5-5	TRBD1	TRBJ2-5	-	CASSLGDRGETQYF	TGTGCCAGCAGCTTGGGGGACAGGGGTGAGACCCAGTACTTC
14	TRBV7-3	TRBD1	TRBJ1-2	-	CASSEGAGAYGYTF	TGTGCCAGCAGCGAGGGGGCCGGGGCCTATGGCTACACCTTC
15	TRBV23-1	-	TRBJ1-1	-	CASSHGTSWNTEAFF	TGCGCCAGCAGTCACGGTACCAGCTGGAACACTGAAGCTTTCTTT
15	TRBV30	-	TRBJ2-7	-	CAWSRTASLTYEQYF	TGTGCCTGGAGTAGGACAGCTAGCCTAACCTACGAGCAGTACTTC
16	TRBV5-1	-	TRBJ2-3	-	CASSLGPRGGTDTQYF	TGCGCCAGCAGCTTGGGACCACGAGGGGGCACAGATACGCAGTATTTT
12	TRBV6-1	-	TRBJ2-2	once	CASGKDTGELFF	TGTGCCAGCGGGAAGGACACCGGGGAGCTGTTTTTT
11	TRBV10-3	-	TRBJ2-7	once	CAISDRYEQYF	TGTGCCATCAGTGACAGGTACGAGCAGTACTTC
13	TRBV5-4	-	TRBJ1-2	once	CASSLNGNYGYTF	TGTGCCAGCAGCTTGAACGGGAACTATGGCTACACCTTC
14	TRBV4-1	-	TRBJ1-2	-	CASSTPGRSDGYTF	TGCGCCAGCAGCACCCCCGGCAGGAGTGATGGCTACACCTTC
18	TRBV15	TRBD2	TRBJ2-7	once	CATSRDLTPGGPGREQYF	TGTGCCACCAGCAGAGATTTGACACCGGGGGGGCCAGGTCGCGAGCAGTACTTC
15	TRBV13	TRBD1	TRBJ2-1	-	CASSARDRGHNEQFF	TGTGCCAGCAGCGCCCGGGACAGGGGGCACAATGAGCAGTTCTTC
13	TRBV18	-	TRBJ2-5	-	CASSPILQETQYF	TGTGCCAGCTCACCGATACTCCAAGAGACCCAGTACTTC
14	TRBV4-1	-	TRBJ2-1	-	CASSQERSYNEQFF	TGCGCCAGCAGCCAAGAGCGGTCCTACAATGAGCAGTTCTTC
10	TRBV28	-	TRBJ2-1	-	CASSSTEQFF	TGTGCCAGCAGCTCTACGGAGCAGTTCTTC
13	TRBV29-1	-	TRBJ1-1	once	CSVEDPGNTEAFF	TGCAGCGTTGAAGATCCGGGAAACACTGAAGCTTTCTTT
11	TRBV28	-	TRBJ2-7	-	CASSTSWEQYF	TGTGCCAGCAGTACCAGTTGGGAGCAGTACTTC
14	TRBV5-4	-	TRBJ2-7	-	CASSFQGSSYEQYF	TGTGCCAGCAGCTTTCAGGGCAGCTCCTACGAGCAGTACTTC
15	TRBV28	-	TRBJ2-3	-	CASSFVAESTDTQYF	TGTGCCAGCAGTTTCGTAGCGGAAAGCACAGATACGCAGTATTTT
15	TRBV11-2	TRBD2	TRBJ2-1	-	CASSSGGRPFNEQFF	TGTGCCAGCAGCTCGGGCGGGAGGCCTTTCAATGAGCAGTTCTTC
18	TRBV5-4	-	TRBJ2-2	-	CASSLVNRRDANTGELFF	TGTGCCAGCAGCTTGGTTAACAGGAGAGACGCGAACACCGGGGAGCTGTTTTTT
12	TRBV14	TRBD2	TRBJ2-7	-	CASSLAGYEQYF	TGTGCCAGCAGCCTAGCGGGATACGAGCAGTACTTC
18	TRBV28	TRBD2	TRBJ2-3	-	CASSFLNPERELSDTQYF	TGTGCCAGCAGTTTCCTAAACCCGGAGCGGGAGTTGTCAGATACGCAGTATTTT
14	TRBV28	TRBD1	TRBJ2-7	-	CASIPGTGLYEQYF	TGTGCCAGCATCCCCGGGACAGGACTATACGAGCAGTACTTC